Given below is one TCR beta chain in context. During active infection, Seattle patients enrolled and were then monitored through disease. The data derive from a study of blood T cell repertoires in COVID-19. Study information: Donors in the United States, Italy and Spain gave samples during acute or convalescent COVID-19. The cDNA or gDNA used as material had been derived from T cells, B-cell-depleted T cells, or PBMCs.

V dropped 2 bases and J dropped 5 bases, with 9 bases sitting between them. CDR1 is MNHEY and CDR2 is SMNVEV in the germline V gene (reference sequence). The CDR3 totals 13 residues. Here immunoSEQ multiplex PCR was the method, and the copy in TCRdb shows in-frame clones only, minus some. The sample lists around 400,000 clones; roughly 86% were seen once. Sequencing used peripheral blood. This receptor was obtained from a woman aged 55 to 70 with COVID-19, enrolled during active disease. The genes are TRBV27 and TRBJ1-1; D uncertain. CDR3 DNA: TGTGCCAGCAGTTTAGAACGGGTGACTGAAGCTTTCTTT. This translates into CASSLERVTEAFF.